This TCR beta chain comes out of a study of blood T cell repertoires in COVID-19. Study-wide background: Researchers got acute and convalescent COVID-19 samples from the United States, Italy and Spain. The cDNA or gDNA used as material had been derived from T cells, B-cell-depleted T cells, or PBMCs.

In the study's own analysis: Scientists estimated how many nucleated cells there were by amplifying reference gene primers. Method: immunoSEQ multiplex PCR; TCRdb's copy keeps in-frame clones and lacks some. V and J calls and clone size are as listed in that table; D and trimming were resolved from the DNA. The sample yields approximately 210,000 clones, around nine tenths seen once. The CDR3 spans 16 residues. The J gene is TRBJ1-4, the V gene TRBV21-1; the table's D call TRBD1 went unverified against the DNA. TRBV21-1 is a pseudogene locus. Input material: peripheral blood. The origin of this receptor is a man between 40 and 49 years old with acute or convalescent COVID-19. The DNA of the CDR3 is TGTGCCAGCAGCAAAGGGGGGACAGGGAGGGGTGAAAAACTGTTTTTT. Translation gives CASSKGGTGRGEKLFF.